The source of this T cell receptor (beta chain) is a study of human T cells and chemical hapten exposure. Across the study: TCR yields per sample varied mostly from small pooled library volume differences.

TCRdb itself ran the RACE reads through MiXCR, one entry per CDR3 protein. This table has some 90,000 distinct CDR3 sequences, roughly a tenth appearing once. As for time point: patch test 3, about 24 weeks after DPC sensitization. Treatment indicated: therapeutic diphenylcyclopropenone sensitization with weekly scalp DPC. This CDR3 is 11 amino acids long. Germline values: CDR1 DFQATT, CDR2 SNEGSKA (reference sequence). Trimming stripped 4 bases from V and 8 bases from J, with 10 bases between. This TCR was recovered from a woman younger than 45 with alopecia areata. Some clones in this sample may be carry-over from other donors' samples. The rearrangement links TRBV20-1 to TRBJ2-3; tentatively, D is TRBD1 (7 bases). The specimen comprised whole blood, sampled in connection with sensitization to the hapten diphenylcyclopropenone (DPC). The CDR3 region is CSANRGGTQYF. CDR3 nucleotides: TGCAGTGCTAACAGGGGAGGTACGCAGTATTTT.